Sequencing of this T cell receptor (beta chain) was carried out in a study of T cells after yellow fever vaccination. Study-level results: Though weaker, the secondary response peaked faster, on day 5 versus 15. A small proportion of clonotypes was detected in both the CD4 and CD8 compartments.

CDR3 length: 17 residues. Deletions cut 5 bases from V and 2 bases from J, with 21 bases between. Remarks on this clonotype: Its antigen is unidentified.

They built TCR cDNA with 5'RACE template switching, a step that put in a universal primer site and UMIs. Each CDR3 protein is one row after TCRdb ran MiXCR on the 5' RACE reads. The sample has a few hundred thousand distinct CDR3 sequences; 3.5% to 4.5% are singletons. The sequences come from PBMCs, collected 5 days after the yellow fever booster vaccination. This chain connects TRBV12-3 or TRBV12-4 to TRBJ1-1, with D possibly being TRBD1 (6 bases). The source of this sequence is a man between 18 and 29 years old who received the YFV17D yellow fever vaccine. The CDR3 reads CASSAPRGGPVNTEAFF. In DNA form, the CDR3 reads TGTGCCAGCAGTGCGCCGCGCGGGGGCCCGGTAAACACTGAAGCTTTCTTT.